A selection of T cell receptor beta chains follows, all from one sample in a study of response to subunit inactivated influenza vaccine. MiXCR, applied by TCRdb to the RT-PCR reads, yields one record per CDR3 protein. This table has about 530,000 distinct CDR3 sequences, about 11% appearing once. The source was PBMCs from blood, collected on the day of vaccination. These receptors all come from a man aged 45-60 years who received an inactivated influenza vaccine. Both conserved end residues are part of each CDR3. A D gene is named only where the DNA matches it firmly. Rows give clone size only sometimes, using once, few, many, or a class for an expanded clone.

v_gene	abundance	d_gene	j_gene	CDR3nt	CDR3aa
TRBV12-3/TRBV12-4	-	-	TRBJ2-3	TGTGCCAGCAGTTTGTTGACCAGGAGGACAGATACGCAGTATTTT	CASSLLTRRTDTQYF
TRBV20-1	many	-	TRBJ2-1	TGCAGTGCTAGAACCCCGGGAACCCTCTACAATGAGCAGTTCTTC	CSARTPGTLYNEQFF
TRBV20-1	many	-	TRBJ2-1	TGCAGTGGAAGGGGTTGGAGCAATGAGCAGTTCTTC	CSGRGWSNEQFF
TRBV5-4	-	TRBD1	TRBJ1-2	TGTGCCAGCAGCTCAGACAGGGGAGGAATCGGCTACACCTTC	CASSSDRGGIGYTF
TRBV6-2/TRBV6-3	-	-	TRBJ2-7	TGTGCCAGCAGTCCCGACACCGTCTCCTACGAGCAGTACTTC	CASSPDTVSYEQYF
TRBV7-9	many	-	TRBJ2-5	TGTGCCAGCAGCTTAGCCGAGGGTCAAGAGACCCAGTACTTC	CASSLAEGQETQYF
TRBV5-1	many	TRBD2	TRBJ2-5	TGCGCCAGCAGCTTGAGCGGGGGGCCCGAGACCCAGTACTTC	CASSLSGGPETQYF
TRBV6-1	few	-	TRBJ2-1	TGTGCCAGCGCCAGGGACTACAATGAGCAGTTCTTC	CASARDYNEQFF
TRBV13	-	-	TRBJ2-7	TGTGCCAGCAGCCCCGGCCGGGGCTACGAGCAGTACTTC	CASSPGRGYEQYF
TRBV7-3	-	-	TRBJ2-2	TGTGCCAGCAGCTCCTCGCCTAGCACCGGGGAGCTGTTTTTT	CASSSSPSTGELFF
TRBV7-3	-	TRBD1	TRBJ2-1	TGTGCCAGCAGCTCGAAACCTATGGGGACAGTAAACAATGAGCAGTTCTTC	CASSSKPMGTVNNEQFF
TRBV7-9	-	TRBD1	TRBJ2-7	TGTGCCAGCAGCTCGGGACAGGGCTGGCTCGAGCAGTACTTC	CASSSGQGWLEQYF
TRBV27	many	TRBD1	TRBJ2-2	TGTGCCAGCAGTTTATCTCAGGGGGCCACCGGGGAGCTGTTTTTT	CASSLSQGATGELFF
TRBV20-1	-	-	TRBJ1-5	TGCAGTGCTCTACCAGGGGTTATTAGCAATCAGCCCCAGCATTTT	CSALPGVISNQPQHF